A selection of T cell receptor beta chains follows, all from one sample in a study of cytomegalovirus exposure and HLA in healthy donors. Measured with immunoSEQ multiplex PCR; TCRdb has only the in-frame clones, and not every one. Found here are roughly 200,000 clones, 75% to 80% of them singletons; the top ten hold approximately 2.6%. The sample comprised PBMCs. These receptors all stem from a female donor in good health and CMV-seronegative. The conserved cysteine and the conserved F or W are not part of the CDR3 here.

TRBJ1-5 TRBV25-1 ASRGAGTGYQPQH
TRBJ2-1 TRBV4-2 ASSHGTSGGVNENEQF
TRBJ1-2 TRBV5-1 ASSFQGNYGYT
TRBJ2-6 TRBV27 ASSFVAGGDGANVLT
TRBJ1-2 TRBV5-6 ASSFLGPGYGYT
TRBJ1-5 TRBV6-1 ASSEVWRVRPSNQPQH
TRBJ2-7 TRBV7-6 ASSSGNYEQY
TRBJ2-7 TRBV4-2 ASSQEEGGIAYEQY
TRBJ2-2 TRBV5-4 ASSSGGIGELF
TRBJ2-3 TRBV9 ASSVVARGMGTDTQY
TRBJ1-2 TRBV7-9 ASSFVRRYGYT
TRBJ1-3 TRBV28 AISQGTGNTIY
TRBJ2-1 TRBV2 ASRNLGGGIQF
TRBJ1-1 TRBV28 ASSPTDRLNTEAF
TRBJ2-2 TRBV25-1 ASSESRYGGTGELF
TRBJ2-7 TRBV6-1 ASGQGGEQY
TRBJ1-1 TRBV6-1 ASSDSNTEAF
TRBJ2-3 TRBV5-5 ASSTPTGPDTQY
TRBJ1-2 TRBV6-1 ASSEAGGQAYGYT
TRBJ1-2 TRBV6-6 ASSLAKQGYGYT
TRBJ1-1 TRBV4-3 ASSQVLGQNTEAF
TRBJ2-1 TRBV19 ASSIGGGGAGSIEQF
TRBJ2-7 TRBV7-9 ASSSTLSEQY
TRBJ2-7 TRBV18 ASSPRTPDPEQY